This is a list of T cell receptor beta chains from one sample in a study of shared clonotypes between healthy human individuals. Only in-frame clones appear in the TCRdb table, and some are missing; sequencing was by immunoSEQ multiplex PCR. The table records under 850,000 clones, 85% to 95% of them present only once. The material sequenced was naive CD8+ T cells sorted from blood. The receptors here all came from a man aged 25 to 45 in good health. The CDR3 runs from the conserved cysteine through the conserved F or W.

v_gene	j_gene	CDR3aa
TRBV28	TRBJ2-1	CASSFTSGISYNEQFF
TRBV6-5	TRBJ2-3	CASSRLAGVRDTQYF
TRBV5-6	TRBJ1-2	CASSLVRAIDYGYTF
TRBV28	TRBJ2-3	CASSLVVTDTQYF
TRBV28	TRBJ2-7	CASSQGYGPYEQYF
TRBV2	TRBJ2-1	CASSRLAGGLDEQFF
TRBV6-5	TRBJ2-7	CASGGGENEQYF
TRBV27	TRBJ2-7	CASSLLTGDEQYF
TRBV6-5	TRBJ2-1	CASTNRVNEQFF
TRBV6-1	TRBJ2-2	CASNPGMYTGELFF
TRBV11-2	TRBJ2-5	CASSLVSLFQETQYF
TRBV7-9	TRBJ1-2	CASSLALGLSGAF
TRBV27	TRBJ1-5	CASSSSGPINQPQHF
TRBV5-4	TRBJ1-1	CATRQGVTEAFF
TRBV5-1	TRBJ2-1	CASSSTGTVGYNEQFF
TRBV7-9	TRBJ2-1	CASSPSLGEQFF
TRBV6-4	TRBJ2-2	CASSDSTAGELFF
TRBV27	TRBJ2-1	CASSLWVRGPLQNEQFF
TRBV27	TRBJ2-3	CASSPDGGGTQYF
TRBV2	TRBJ2-7	CASSEIQVSYEQYF
TRBV29-1	TRBJ2-1	CSVDRSGNEQFF
TRBV6-6	TRBJ2-5	CASSPGLAEPQETQYF
TRBV6-5	TRBJ2-7	CASSYSPGSPYEQYF
TRBV29-1	TRBJ1-2	CSVEVSGGYGYTF
TRBV7-2	TRBJ2-1	CASSLGSAGGPSEQFF
TRBV7-9	TRBJ1-1	CASSPPTGMSTEAFF
TRBV6-5	TRBJ2-7	CASRGTDRSYEQYF
TRBV9	TRBJ2-1	CASSVLAGGPYNEQFF
TRBV15	TRBJ2-7	CATSPSGTAKYEQYF
TRBV28	TRBJ1-4	CASSFELGEKLFF
TRBV7-9	TRBJ1-2	CASSPTGANYGYTF
TRBV28	TRBJ2-7	CASSFWDSAYYEQYF
TRBV4-1	TRBJ2-7	CASSQAGTGNYEQYF
TRBV10-3	TRBJ2-7	CAISESSSYEQYF
TRBV5-4	TRBJ2-1	CASRSRHNEQFF
TRBV11-2	TRBJ1-2	CASSPPDRDIWGYTF